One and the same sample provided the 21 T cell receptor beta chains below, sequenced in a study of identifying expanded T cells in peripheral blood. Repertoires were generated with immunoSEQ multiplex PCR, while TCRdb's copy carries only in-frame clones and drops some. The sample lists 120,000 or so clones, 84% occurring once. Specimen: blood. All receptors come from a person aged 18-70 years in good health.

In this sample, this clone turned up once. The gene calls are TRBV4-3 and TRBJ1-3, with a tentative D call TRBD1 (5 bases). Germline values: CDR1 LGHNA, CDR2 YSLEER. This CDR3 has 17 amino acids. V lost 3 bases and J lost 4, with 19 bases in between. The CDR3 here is CASSQERGVVGGNTIYF. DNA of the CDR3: TGCGCCAGCAGCCAGGAGCGGGGGGTTGTAGGAGGAAACACCATATATTTT.

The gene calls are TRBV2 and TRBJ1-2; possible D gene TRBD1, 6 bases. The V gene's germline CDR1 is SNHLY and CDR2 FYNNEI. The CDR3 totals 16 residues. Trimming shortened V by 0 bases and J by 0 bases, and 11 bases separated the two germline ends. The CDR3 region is CASSEAITGTNYGYTF. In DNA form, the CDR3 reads TGTGCCAGCAGTGAAGCCATAACAGGGACTAACTATGGCTACACCTTC. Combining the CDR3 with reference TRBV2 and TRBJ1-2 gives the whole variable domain EPEVTQTPSHQVTQMGQEVILRCVPISNHLYFYWYRQILGQKVEFLVSFYNNEISEKSEIFDDQFSVERPDGSNFTLKIRSTKLEDSAMYFCASSEAITGTNYGYTFGSGTRLTVV.

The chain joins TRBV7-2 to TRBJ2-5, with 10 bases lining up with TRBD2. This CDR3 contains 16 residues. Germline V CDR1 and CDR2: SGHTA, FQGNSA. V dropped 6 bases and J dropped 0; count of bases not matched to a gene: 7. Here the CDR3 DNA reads TGTGCCAGCAGGAAAGGACTAGCGGCGTACCAAGAGACCCAGTACTTC. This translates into CASRKGLAAYQETQYF.

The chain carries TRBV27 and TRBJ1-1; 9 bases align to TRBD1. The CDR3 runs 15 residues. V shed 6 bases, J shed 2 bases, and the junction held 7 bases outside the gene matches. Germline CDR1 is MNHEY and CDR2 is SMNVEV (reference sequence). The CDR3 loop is CASSPQGAGNTEAFF. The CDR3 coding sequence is TGTGCCAGCAGCCCACAGGGGGCGGGTAACACTGAAGCTTTCTTT.

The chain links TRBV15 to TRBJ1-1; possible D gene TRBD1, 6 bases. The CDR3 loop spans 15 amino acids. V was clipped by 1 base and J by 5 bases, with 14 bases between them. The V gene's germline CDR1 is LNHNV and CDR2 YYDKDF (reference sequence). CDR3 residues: CATSRAEGGKTEAFF. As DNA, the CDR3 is TGTGCCACCAGCAGAGCGGAAGGGGGAAAAACTGAAGCTTTCTTT.

The CDR3 sequence: CASSLDPNQPQHF. CDR3 coding DNA: TGTGCCAGCAGTTTGGATCCAAATCAGCCCCAGCATTTT. The genes are TRBV28 and TRBJ1-5, with unresolved D. Trimming left V 3 bases short and J 4 bases short, with 7 bases between. The germline V gene has CDR1 MDHEN and CDR2 SYDVKM. The CDR3 is made up of 13 amino acids. Drawing the rest from reference TRBV28 and TRBJ1-5, the complete variable domain is DVKVTQSSRYLVKRTGEKVFLECVQDMDHENMFWYRQDPGLGLRLIYFSYDVKMKEKGDIPEGYSVSREKKERFSLILESASTNQTSMYLCASSLDPNQPQHFGDGTRLSIL.

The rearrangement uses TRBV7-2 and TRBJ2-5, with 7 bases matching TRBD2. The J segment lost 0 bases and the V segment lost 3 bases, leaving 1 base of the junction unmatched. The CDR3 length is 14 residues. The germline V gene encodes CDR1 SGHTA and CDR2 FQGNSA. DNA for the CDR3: TGTGCCAGCAGCTTCGGGGGGTACCAAGAGACCCAGTACTTC. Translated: CASSFGGYQETQYF.

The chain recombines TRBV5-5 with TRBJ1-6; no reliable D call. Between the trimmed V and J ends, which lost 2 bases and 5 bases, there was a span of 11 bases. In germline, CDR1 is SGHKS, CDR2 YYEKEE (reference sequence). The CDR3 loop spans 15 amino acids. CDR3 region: CASSFEGSHNSPLHF. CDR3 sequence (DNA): TGTGCCAGCAGCTTTGAGGGATCCCATAATTCACCCCTCCACTTT.

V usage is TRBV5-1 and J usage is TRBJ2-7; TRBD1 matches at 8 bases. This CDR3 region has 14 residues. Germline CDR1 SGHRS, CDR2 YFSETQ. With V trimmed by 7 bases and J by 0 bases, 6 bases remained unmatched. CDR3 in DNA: TGCGCCAGCGCAGGGGGCGTCCCCTCCTACGAGCAGTACTTC. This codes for CASAGGVPSYEQYF.

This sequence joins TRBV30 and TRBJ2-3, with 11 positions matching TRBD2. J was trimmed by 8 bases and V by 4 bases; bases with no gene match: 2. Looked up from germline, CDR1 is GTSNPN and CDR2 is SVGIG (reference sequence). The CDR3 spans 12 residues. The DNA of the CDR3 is TGTGCCTGGACGCTAGCGGGAGGTACGCAGTATTTT. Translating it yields CAWTLAGGTQYF.

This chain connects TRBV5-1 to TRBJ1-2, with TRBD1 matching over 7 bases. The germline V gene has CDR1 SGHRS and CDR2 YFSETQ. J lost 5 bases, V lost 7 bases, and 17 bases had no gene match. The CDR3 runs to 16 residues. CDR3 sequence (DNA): TGCGCCAGCGCCTTGGGACAGACATCGTCGATGTATGGCTACACCTTC. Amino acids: CASALGQTSSMYGYTF.

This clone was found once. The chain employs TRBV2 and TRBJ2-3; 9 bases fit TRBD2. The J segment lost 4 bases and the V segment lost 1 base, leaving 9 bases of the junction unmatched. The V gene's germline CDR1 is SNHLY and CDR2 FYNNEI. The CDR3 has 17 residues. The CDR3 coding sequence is TGTGCCAGCAGTGAAGGTCGTAGCGGGGGTTGGGCAGATACGCAGTATTTT. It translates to CASSEGRSGGWADTQYF.

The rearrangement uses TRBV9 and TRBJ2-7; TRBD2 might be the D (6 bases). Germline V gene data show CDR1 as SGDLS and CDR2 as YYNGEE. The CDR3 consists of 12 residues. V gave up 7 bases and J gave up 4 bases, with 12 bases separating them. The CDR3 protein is CASGSGPYEQYF. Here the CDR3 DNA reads TGTGCCAGCGGTAGCGGACCGTACGAGCAGTACTTC.

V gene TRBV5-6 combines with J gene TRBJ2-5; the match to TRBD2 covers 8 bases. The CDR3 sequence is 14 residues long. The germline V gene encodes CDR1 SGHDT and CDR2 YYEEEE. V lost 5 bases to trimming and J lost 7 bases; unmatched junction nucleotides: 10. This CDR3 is CASRMESGSRTQYF. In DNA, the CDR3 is TGTGCCAGCAGGATGGAGAGCGGGAGCCGGACCCAGTACTTC.

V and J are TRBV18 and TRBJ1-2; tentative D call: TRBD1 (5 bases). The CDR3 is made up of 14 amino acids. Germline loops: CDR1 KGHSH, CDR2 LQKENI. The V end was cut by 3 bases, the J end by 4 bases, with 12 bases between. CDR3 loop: CASSPTGPAYGYTF. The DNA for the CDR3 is TGTGCCAGCTCACCCACAGGTCCTGCCTATGGCTACACCTTC.

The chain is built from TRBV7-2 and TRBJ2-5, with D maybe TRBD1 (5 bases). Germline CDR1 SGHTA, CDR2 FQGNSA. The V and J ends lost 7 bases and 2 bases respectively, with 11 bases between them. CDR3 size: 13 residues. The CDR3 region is CASTRDRQETQYF. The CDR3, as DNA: TGTGCCAGCACCCGTGACAGACAAGAGACCCAGTACTTC.

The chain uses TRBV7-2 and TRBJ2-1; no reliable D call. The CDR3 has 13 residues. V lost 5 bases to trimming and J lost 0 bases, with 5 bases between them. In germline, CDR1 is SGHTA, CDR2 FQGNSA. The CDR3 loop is CASSESSYNEQFF. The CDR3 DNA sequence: TGTGCCAGCAGCGAGAGCTCCTACAATGAGCAGTTCTTC.

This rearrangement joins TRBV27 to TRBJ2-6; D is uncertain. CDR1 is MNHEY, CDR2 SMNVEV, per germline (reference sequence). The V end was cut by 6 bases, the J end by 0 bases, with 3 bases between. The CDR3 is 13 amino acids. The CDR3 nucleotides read TGTGCCAGCAGGAGCTCTGGGGCCAACGTCCTGACTTTC. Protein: CASRSSGANVLTF.

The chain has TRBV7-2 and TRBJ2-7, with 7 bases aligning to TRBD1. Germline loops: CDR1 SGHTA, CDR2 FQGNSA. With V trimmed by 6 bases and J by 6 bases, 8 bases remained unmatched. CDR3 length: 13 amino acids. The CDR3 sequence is CASSSDRAREQYF. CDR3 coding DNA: TGTGCCAGCAGTTCTGACAGGGCCCGCGAGCAGTACTTC.

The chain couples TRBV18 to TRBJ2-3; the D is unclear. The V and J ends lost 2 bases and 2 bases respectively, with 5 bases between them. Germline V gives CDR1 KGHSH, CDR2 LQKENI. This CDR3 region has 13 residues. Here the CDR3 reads CASSPTLTDTQYF. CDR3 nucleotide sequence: TGTGCCAGCTCACCAACCCTCACAGATACGCAGTATTTT.

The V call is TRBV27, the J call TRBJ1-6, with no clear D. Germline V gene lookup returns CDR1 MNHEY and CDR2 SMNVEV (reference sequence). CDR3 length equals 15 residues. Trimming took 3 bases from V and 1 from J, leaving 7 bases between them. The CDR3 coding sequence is TGTGCCAGCAGTTTGGCTCATTCCTATAATTCACCCCTCCACTTT. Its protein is CASSLAHSYNSPLHF.